This T cell receptor beta chain was sequenced in a study of CD8 T cells in Susac syndrome. Both CD4+ and CD8+ T cells were negatively isolated, and TEMRA cells underwent FACS enrichment. CDR3 length: 13 amino acids. Germline lookup yields CDR1 SQVTM and CDR2 ANQGSEA. The germline V and J ends were trimmed by 4 bases and 7 bases, with 17 bases remaining between them. RNA in amounts of roughly 0.5 to 1 ug was reverse transcribed with random hexamers. The TCR beta CDR3 was amplified by immunoSEQ multiplex PCR across 54 Vbeta, 13 Jbeta. TCRdb used MiXCR to reprocess the immunoSEQ multiplex PCR reads, holding one entry per CDR3 protein. This sample has 100,000 to 150,000 distinct CDR3 sequences, with about 95% found just once.

This sequence originates from a human donor with multiple sclerosis. The sample was CD4+ T cells from PBMCs. This chain joins TRBV29-1 and TRBJ2-7; D is unresolved. CDR3 in DNA: TGCAGCGTTGGCAGGCCTCGTGTGGGGGAGCAGTACTTC. Translated, it gives CSVGRPRVGEQYF.